Sequencing of this T cell receptor (beta chain) was carried out in a study of shared clonotypes between healthy human individuals (dated by TCRdb to 2020 to 2021). Broadly, across the study: Two women and three men aged 18 to 49 years were included in the cohort. For each donor, CD4 naive and CD4 memory were each given three plates, CD8 naive was given two plates, and CD8 memory was given one plate. Blood TCR repertoires of a handful of healthy adults were deeply sequenced to estimate repertoire size and the extent of clonotype sharing between individuals. To increase sequencing depth and limit assay-specific biases, different laboratories used diverse techniques to prepare libraries and sequence TCR repertoires. Between about 0.94 and 8.9 billion PBMCs per donor were obtained by leukapheresis.

CD8 naive samples were CD45RO-negative cells positively selected for CCR7, giving a CD45RA+CCR7+ population that excluded TemRA cells. Donors were healthy HIV-negative adults with no recently reported acute infections or vaccinations. All donors were Caucasian adults living in Nashville, Tennessee, USA. After blood collection by leukapheresis, PBMCs were isolated using Ficoll-Histopaque density gradient centrifugation and then cryopreserved in the vapor phase of liquid nitrogen. Purity and quantity of every magnetically sorted T cell population were checked by analytical flow cytometry. Genomic DNA was isolated from each sorted fraction and quantified by UV absorbance on a Nanodrop 2000c. Using the deep immunoSEQ assay, TCR CDR3 regions were amplified from genomic DNA by multiplex PCR. Extracted genomic DNA from each cell subset was spread evenly across all wells of several immunoSEQ 96-well plates, with each plate serving as a replicate. For sorted subsets, around 0.2 ug genomic DNA, equal to 30,000 to 35,000 T cell genomes, was loaded into each replicate PCR. Purified libraries were quantified with a Qubit 3.0 fluorometer, sized on a Bioanalyzer 2100, and re-quantified with the KAPA Library Quantification kit. Each immunoSEQ 96-well plate was sequenced on its own single-read 150-cycle Illumina NextSeq 550 flow cell. On the authors' methods: Because the immunoSEQ output included only junctional sequences and no quality scores, the filtering could not be the same as the filtering used for full-length reads. Sequences were annotated with PyIR, a Python wrapper for IgBLAST v1.9, using IMGT germline references to assign V/J genes and CDR3. Reads were filtered out if the reads had weak V/J assignments (E-value above 1e-6), no CDR3, stop codons, out-of-frame junctions, or ambiguous translated residues. A V3J clonotype was defined by an identical inferred V gene, J gene, and CDR3 amino acid sequence. Percentage overlap between repertoires was computed as shared unique clonotypes divided by the size of the smaller repertoire. Repertoire richness was assessed with RTK rarefaction, the Chao1 estimator, and Recon v2.1 estimates of unobserved clonotypes. Generation probabilities for all TCRbeta clonotypes obtained by the gDNA method from four donors were computed using OLGA. TCRdb retrieved this table from immuneACCESS and kept in-frame rearrangements only. Not all clones are present; in checked studies, unresolved V genes account for under half, and no reason is known for the remainder. Clone size and the V and J calls come from that table; the DNA yielded D and trimming. The sample table records about 2.2 million clones; about 93% of these occur just once. The ten largest account for more than 1.5% of the sample.

At the junction V is shortened by 4 bases and J by 4 bases, with 8 bases in between. CDR1 and CDR2 are read off the germline V gene (reference sequence) as LNHDA and SQIVND. The CDR3 spans 13 residues, from the cysteine through the phenylalanine. Of the read, only the CDR3 DNA is kept; its 39 bases are in frame from base 1. The paper as a whole reports these results and caveats: Rarefaction of sorted-subset datasets indicated incomplete sequencing despite the large sequencing depth. Across a few donors, around 5.4% of naive CD4, roughly 3.8% of naive CD8, about 2% of memory CD4, and roughly 0.41% of memory CD8 clonotypes were shared. Sampling was restricted to blood, and TCR repertoires in tissues likely differ from the TCR repertoires found in blood. Larger estimated clonotype richness was generally found for naive subsets than for memory subsets. Because the study included a small number of donors, the genetic and exposure-history diversity represented was limited. Pairwise subsampling indicated that sequencing depth was expected to affect the degree of clonotype sharing among donors. Higher generation probabilities were observed for clonotypes shared by all four sorted-subset donors than for non-shared clonotypes.

As to this clone: It lacks a known antigen. Base qualities are missing; no much larger clone stands one base away.

Recombination linked TRBV19 to TRBJ2-1, and possibly TRBD1, on 5 matching bases. This clonotype was obtained from a young man in good health. Some clones in this sample may be carry-over from other donors' samples. Sequencing input: naive CD8+ T cells from PBMCs. The cell subset or site tag for this specimen amounts to: CD45RA+CCR7+. The nucleotide sequence is given as TGTGCCAGTAGTAGAGACAGATACAATGAGCAGTTCTTC. Its protein is CASSRDRYNEQFF.